Listed here are 14 T cell receptor beta chains from one sample, sequenced in a study of blood T cell repertoires in COVID-19. Only in-frame clones appear in the TCRdb table, and some are missing; sequencing was by immunoSEQ multiplex PCR. This table holds approximately 92,000 clones, around 84% found once. The sample taken for sequencing was peripheral blood. The receptors originated from an older woman in a cohort sampled during active or convalescent COVID-19.

The CDR3 coding sequence is TGTGCCAGCAGTTACTCCGGGACAGGGACGAAACTGTTTTTT. This encodes CASSYSGTGTKLFF. V is TRBV6-5 and J is TRBJ1-4; 9 bases are a match to TRBD1. V lost 0 bases, J lost 11 bases, and 4 bases stayed unmatched. Germline CDR1 is MNHEY and CDR2 is SVGAGI. The CDR3 loop spans 14 amino acids.

The chain employs TRBV5-1 and TRBJ2-1; the D gene is possibly TRBD2 (5 bases). Germline assignment: CDR1 SGHRS and CDR2 YFSETQ. V lost 0 bases, J lost 4 bases, and 14 bases lay in between. CDR3 length equals 16 residues. CDR3 region: CASSLAAGHSYNEQFF. CDR3 nucleotides: TGCGCCAGCAGCTTGGCGGCGGGTCATTCGTACAATGAGCAGTTCTTC.

J is TRBJ1-4 and V is TRBV7-9; a possible D gene is TRBD1 (5 bases). CDR3 length: 14 residues. CDR1 and CDR2 from the germline V gene are SEHNR and FQNEAQ (reference sequence). Trimming cost V 7 bases and J 4 bases, with 13 bases left between them. CDR3 coding DNA: TGTGCCAGCACCGTTGACAGCCTTAATGAAAAACTGTTTTTT. Its translation is CASTVDSLNEKLFF.

In its sample, this clone was seen once. The chain has TRBV24-1 and TRBJ1-4; 10 bases match TRBD1. This CDR3 has 14 amino acids. The V gene end was trimmed by 9 bases and the J gene end by 1 base; junction bases not matched to a gene: 1. Germline V gene lookup returns CDR1 KGHDR and CDR2 SFDVKD. CDR3 nucleotide sequence: TGTGCCACCGGGACAGGGGAAACTAATGAAAAACTGTTTTTT. Its translation is CATGTGETNEKLFF.

The sample holds a few counts of this clone. V usage is TRBV11-2 and J usage is TRBJ1-4; TRBD1 might be the D (5 bases). The V end lost 5 bases, the J end lost 7 bases, and 11 bases lay between the germline ends. CDR3 length: 13 amino acids. The germline V gene has CDR1 SGHAT and CDR2 FQNNGV. In DNA form, the CDR3 reads TGTGCCAGCAGCCTGACAGTCACTGAAAAACTGTTTTTT. This sequence encodes CASSLTVTEKLFF.

The rearrangement joins TRBV9 to TRBJ1-4; 8 bases agree with TRBD1. CDR1 is SGDLS, CDR2 YYNGEE, per germline. After removal of 4 bases from V and 7 bases from J, the junction contained 3 bases not matched to a gene. The CDR3 loop spans 13 amino acids. The CDR3 is CASSTGTGEKLFF. The CDR3 DNA reads TGTGCCAGCAGCACTGGGACAGGTGAAAAACTGTTTTTT.

This sequence joins TRBV6-5 and TRBJ1-5; 7 bases fit TRBD1. The V and J ends lost 5 bases and 2 bases, in that order; junction bases with no gene match: 6. Germline values: CDR1 MNHEY, CDR2 SVGAGI. This CDR3 has 15 residues. DNA for the CDR3: TGTGCCAGCAGTCCTGACAGGGCTGGCAATCAGCCCCAGCATTTT. Encoded protein: CASSPDRAGNQPQHF.

The chain links TRBV4-2 to TRBJ1-4, with TRBD1 matching over 7 bases. The CDR3 covers 16 residues. Trimming removed 4 bases from V and 3 bases from J; junction bases left unmatched: 8. Looked up from germline, CDR1 is LGHNA and CDR2 is YNFKEQ. In nucleotides, the CDR3 is TGTGCCAGCAGCCGAAACTACAGGGGACCTAATGAAAAACTGTTTTTT. It codes for CASSRNYRGPNEKLFF.

V is TRBV5-6 and J is TRBJ2-7; D might be TRBD1 (6 bases). CDR1 and CDR2 (germline): SGHDT, YYEEEE. V lost 4 bases, J lost 2 bases, and 28 bases lay in between. This CDR3 contains 19 residues. The CDR3 nucleotides read TGTGCCAGCAGCCTGACCCCCCGGGACAACCTGTTCTTACCCTACGAGCAGTACTTC. This codes for CASSLTPRDNLFLPYEQYF.

The V gene is TRBV6-5, the J gene TRBJ1-4, with D uncertain. The CDR3 consists of 14 residues. V lost 8 bases to trimming and J lost 0 bases, with 10 bases between them. Germline assignment: CDR1 MNHEY and CDR2 SVGAGI. The CDR3 reads CASCSIATNEKLFF. As DNA, the CDR3 is TGTGCCAGCTGCTCTATTGCAACTAATGAAAAACTGTTTTTT.

This clone was counted once. The chain has TRBV19 and TRBJ1-2; D remains ambiguous. Trimming left V 7 bases short and J 5 bases short, with 14 bases between. The CDR3 length is 13 residues. Germline lookup yields CDR1 LNHDA and CDR2 SQIVND (reference sequence). The CDR3 bases are TGTGCCAGTACCGATGAGTCTCTTTATGGCTACACCTTC. Protein product: CASTDESLYGYTF.

The chain uses TRBV28 and TRBJ1-4; weak D call: TRBD1 (6 bases). This CDR3 region has 15 residues. CDR1 is MDHEN and CDR2 is SYDVKM in the germline V gene. V was shortened by 7 bases and J by 4 bases, with 16 bases between the two germline ends. The CDR3 sequence: CASTSGGQYNEKLFF. The DNA of the CDR3 is TGTGCCAGCACCTCCGGCGGACAGTATAATGAAAAACTGTTTTTT.

CDR3 amino acids: CASSLGQVGDTQYF. The CDR3 DNA is TGTGCCAGCAGCTTGGGGCAAGTGGGGGATACGCAGTATTTT. This rearrangement joins TRBV7-3 to TRBJ2-3; D might be TRBD1 (5 bases). Trimming shortened V by 3 bases and J by 6 bases, and 13 bases separated the two germline ends. The CDR3 has 14 amino acids. Germline V gene lookup returns CDR1 SGHTA and CDR2 FQGTGA.

The chain carries TRBV6-5 and TRBJ2-7; perhaps TRBD2 as D (5 bases). The CDR3 is 16 residues long. Germline loops: CDR1 MNHEY, CDR2 SVGAGI. V was cut by 0 bases and J by 1 base, with 13 bases left in between. The CDR3 is CASSYSTGMESYEQYF. CDR3 in DNA: TGTGCCAGCAGTTACTCGACCGGGATGGAGTCCTACGAGCAGTACTTC.